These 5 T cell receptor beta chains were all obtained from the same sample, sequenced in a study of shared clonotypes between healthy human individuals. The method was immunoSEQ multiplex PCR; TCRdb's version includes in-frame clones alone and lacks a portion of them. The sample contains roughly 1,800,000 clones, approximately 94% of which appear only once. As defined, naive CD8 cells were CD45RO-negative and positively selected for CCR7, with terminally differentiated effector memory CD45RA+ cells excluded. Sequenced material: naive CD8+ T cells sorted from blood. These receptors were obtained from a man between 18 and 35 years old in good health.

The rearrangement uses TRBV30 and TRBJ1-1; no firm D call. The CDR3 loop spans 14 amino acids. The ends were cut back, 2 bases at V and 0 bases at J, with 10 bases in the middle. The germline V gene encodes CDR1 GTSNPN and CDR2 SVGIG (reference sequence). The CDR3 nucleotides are TGTGCCTGGAGTTGGAGGGAGATGAACACTGAAGCTTTCTTT. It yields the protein CAWSWREMNTEAFF. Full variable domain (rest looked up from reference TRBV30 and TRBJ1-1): SQTIHQWPATLVQPVGSPLSLECTVEGTSNPNLYWYRQAAGRGLQLLFYSVGIGQISSEVPQNLSASRPQDRQFILSSKKLLLSDSGFYLCAWSWREMNTEAFFGQGTRLTVV.

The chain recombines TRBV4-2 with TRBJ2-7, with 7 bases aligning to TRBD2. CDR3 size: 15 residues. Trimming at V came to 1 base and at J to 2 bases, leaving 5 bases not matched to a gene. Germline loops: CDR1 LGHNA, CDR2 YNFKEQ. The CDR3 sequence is CASSQGFSGPYEQYF. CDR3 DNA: TGTGCCAGCAGCCAAGGCTTTAGCGGGCCCTACGAGCAGTACTTC.

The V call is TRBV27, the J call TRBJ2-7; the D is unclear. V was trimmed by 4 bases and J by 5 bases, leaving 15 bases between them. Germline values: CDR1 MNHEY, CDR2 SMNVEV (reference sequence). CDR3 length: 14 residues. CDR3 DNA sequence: TGTGCCAGCAGTTCGGGCCTTCCTGGCGACGAGCAGTACTTC. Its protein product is CASSSGLPGDEQYF.

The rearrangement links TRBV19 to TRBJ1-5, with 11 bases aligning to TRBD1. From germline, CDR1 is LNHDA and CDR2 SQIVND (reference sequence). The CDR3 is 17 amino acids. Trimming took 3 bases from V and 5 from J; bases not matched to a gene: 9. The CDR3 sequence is CASSIRAGQGGDQPQHF. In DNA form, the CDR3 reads TGTGCCAGTAGTATCCGAGCGGGACAGGGGGGAGATCAGCCCCAGCATTTT.

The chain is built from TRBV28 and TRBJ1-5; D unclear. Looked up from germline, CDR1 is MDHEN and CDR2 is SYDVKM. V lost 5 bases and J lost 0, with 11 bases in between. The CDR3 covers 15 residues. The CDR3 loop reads CASSTQYDSNQPQHF. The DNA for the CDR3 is TGTGCCAGCAGTACCCAGTATGATAGCAATCAGCCCCAGCATTTT.